The clone carrying this T cell receptor (beta chain) has a handful of counts. The antigen is undetermined. The data originate from a study of CD8 T cells in ankylosing spondylitis. The study, taken as a whole, reports: Among TCR beta sequences, a motif of several highly homologous variants appeared characteristic of ankylosing spondylitis blood. In synovial fluid and blood from reactive arthritis, some motif variants were previously reported. Enrichment of disease-linked clones was reportedly significant in matched ankylosing spondylitis synovial fluid.

This CDR3 is 14 amino acids long. The V and J ends lost 9 bases and 1 base respectively, with 16 bases between them. Germline V lookup: CDR1 LNHDA, CDR2 SQIVND (reference sequence). Generation of TCR beta libraries employed quantitative 5'-RACE incorporating molecular barcodes. TCRdb itself ran the 5' RACE reads through MiXCR, one entry per CDR3 protein. Here the sample spans about 160,000 distinct CDR3 sequences, around 16% being singletons. The sample taken for sequencing was blood, either unsorted or a sorted T cell fraction (not recorded which). The sequence was obtained from a male donor with ankylosing spondylitis or in good health (not recorded which). V and J are TRBV19 and TRBJ2-7; D possibly corresponds to TRBD2 (6 bases). Here the CDR3 reads CASKPKGRSYEQYF. Here the CDR3 DNA reads TGTGCCAGCAAACCTAAAGGGAGGTCCTACGAGCAGTACTTC.